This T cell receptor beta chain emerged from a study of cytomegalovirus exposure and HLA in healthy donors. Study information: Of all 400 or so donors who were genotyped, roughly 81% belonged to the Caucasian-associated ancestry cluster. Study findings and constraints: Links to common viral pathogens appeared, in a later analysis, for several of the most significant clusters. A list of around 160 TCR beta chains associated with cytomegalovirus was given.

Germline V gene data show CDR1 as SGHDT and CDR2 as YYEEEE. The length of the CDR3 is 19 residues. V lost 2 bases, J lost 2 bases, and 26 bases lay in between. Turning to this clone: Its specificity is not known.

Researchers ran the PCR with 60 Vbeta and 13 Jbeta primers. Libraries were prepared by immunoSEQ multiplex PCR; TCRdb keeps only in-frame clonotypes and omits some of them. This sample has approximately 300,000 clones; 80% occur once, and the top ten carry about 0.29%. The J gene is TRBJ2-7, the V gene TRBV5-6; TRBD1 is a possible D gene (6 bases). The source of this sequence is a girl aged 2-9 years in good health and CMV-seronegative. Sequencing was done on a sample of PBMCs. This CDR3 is CASSFGEDRPRLGAYEQYF. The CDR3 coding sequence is TGTGCCAGCAGCTTCGGAGAAGACAGGCCGAGGCTGGGGGCCTACGAGCAGTACTTC.